This passage covers 8 T cell receptor beta chains from one sample sequenced in a study of monozygotic twins with cystic fibrosis. Sequenced by immunoSEQ multiplex PCR; TCRdb stores in-frame clones only, minus some. The repertoire holds about 9,600 clones, with about 89% as singletons. Sequenced: blood. The source of these receptors is a boy aged 2 to 10 with cystic fibrosis.

The chain employs TRBV30 and TRBJ1-1; D perhaps matches TRBD1 (5 bases). The V gene's germline CDR1 is GTSNPN and CDR2 SVGIG (reference sequence). With 3 bases removed from V and 0 bases from J, the gap between germline ends came to 14 bases. The CDR3 extends over 15 amino acids. CDR3 protein: CAWSDVREMNTEAFF. The CDR3 DNA sequence: TGTGCCTGGAGCGATGTCAGGGAGATGAACACTGAAGCTTTCTTT.

This clone was recorded only once. The chain combines TRBV30 with TRBJ1-2; tentative D call: TRBD1 (5 bases). Germline V gene sequence: CDR1 GTSNPN, CDR2 SVGIG (reference sequence). This CDR3 is 12 amino acids long. V dropped 2 bases and J dropped 4 bases, with 8 bases sitting between them. In nucleotides, the CDR3 is TGTGCCTGGAGTTTGCAGGGCTATGGCTACACCTTC. Residues: CAWSLQGYGYTF.

The gene calls are TRBV7-2 and TRBJ2-1; 13 positions agree with TRBD2. V shed 5 bases and J 8 bases; nucleotides not matched to a gene: 6. CDR1 is SGHTA, CDR2 FQGNSA, per germline. The CDR3 is made up of 15 amino acids. The DNA for the CDR3 is TGTGCCAGCAGCCTCAGACTAGCGGGGGGCGATGAGCAGTTCTTC. It translates to CASSLRLAGGDEQFF.

The rearrangement links TRBV19 to TRBJ2-2, with D hard to call. Germline V gives CDR1 LNHDA, CDR2 SQIVND (reference sequence). The CDR3 extends over 17 amino acids. The V gene lost 0 bases and the J gene lost 5 bases, with 16 bases spanning the gap. The CDR3 sequence: CASSIDRGAKRTGELFF. DNA of the CDR3: TGTGCCAGTAGTATAGATCGAGGAGCTAAAAGGACCGGGGAGCTGTTTTTT.

The J gene is TRBJ2-7, the V gene TRBV18; weak D call: TRBD1 (5 bases). CDR1 is KGHSH and CDR2 is LQKENI in the germline V gene. CDR3 length equals 13 residues. Deletions cut 6 bases from V and 6 bases from J, with 15 bases between. In DNA form, the CDR3 reads TGTGCCAGCTCCCTGACAGCTGGCAGCGAGCAGTACTTC. Protein product: CASSLTAGSEQYF.

V is TRBV27 and J is TRBJ1-2, with a weak D call TRBD1 (6 bases). Trimming left V 6 bases short and J 5 bases short, with 10 bases between. The CDR3 loop spans 12 amino acids. Germline loops: CDR1 MNHEY, CDR2 SMNVEV (reference sequence). CDR3 protein: CASRGADYGYTF. The CDR3 nucleotides are TGTGCCAGCAGGGGGGCGGATTATGGCTACACCTTC.

V gene TRBV6-5 combines with J gene TRBJ2-3; TRBD2 agrees at 8 bases. CDR1 is MNHEY, CDR2 SVGAGI, per germline. There are 15 residues in the CDR3. The junction had 6 bases not matched to a gene; V was cut back by 5 bases and J by 2 bases. CDR3 bases: TGTGCCAGCAGTGTCGGGGGGGCCTACACAGATACGCAGTATTTT. This gives the protein CASSVGGAYTDTQYF.

This clone was picked up one time. The V call is TRBV19, the J call TRBJ1-3; D gene uncertain. Trimming cost V 5 bases and J 3 bases, with 14 bases left between them. Germline V gene sequence: CDR1 LNHDA, CDR2 SQIVND (reference sequence). There are 15 residues in the CDR3. This CDR3 reads CASSSWRFVGNTIYF. As DNA, the CDR3 is TGTGCCAGTAGTTCATGGCGGTTTGTTGGAAACACCATATATTTT.